The clone carrying this T cell receptor beta chain was counted a few times. Its antigen remains unidentified. The germline CDR1 and CDR2 sequences are SQVTM and ANQGSEA. V gave up 2 bases and J gave up 0 bases, with 4 bases separating them. The CDR3 sequence is 13 residues long. The study reverse transcribed the entire isolated RNA, so it sequenced expressed TCRB transcripts. There were about 3.5 million reads on average in the naive, central memory and regulatory T cell samples. TCRdb's copy holds only in-frame clones and misses some; the assay was immunoSEQ multiplex PCR. The table shows 600,000 to 750,000 clones, with about an eighth occurring only once. This sample stems from a study of beta chain features in type 1 diabetes. Study at large: The patient and healthy donor groups were comparable for age, gender and cell yields. Across every sample, 107,917,701 sorted cells were examined in total.

Findings and caveats of the study: Shorter TCRB CDR3s, moderately but significantly so, marked every one of the four CD4+ subsets in Type 1 diabetes patients.

Sorting with CD45RO/CCR7/CD25/CD127/CD95/CD27 yielded naive, central memory, regulatory and stem-like memory CD4+ cells. The specimen sequenced was naive CD4+ T cells from blood. The sequence derives from a young man with type 1 diabetes. The genes are TRBV29-1 and TRBJ2-2; D ambiguous. CDR3 residues: CSVERTNTGELFF. The DNA for the CDR3 is TGCAGCGTTGAAAGAACGAACACCGGGGAGCTGTTTTTT.